This TCR beta chain came from a study of early T cells in non-severe SARS-CoV-2 infection. Study as a whole: The authors sequenced bulk RNA from unsorted whole blood, leaving chains unpaired.

As for this clonotype: Its antigen is not known.

General observations from the study: There was a bias toward anti-spike CD8 responses in VDJdb matching, which missed private and CD4 specificities.

Attachment of unique molecular identifiers was made to individual cDNA molecules. TCRdb itself ran the 5' RACE reads through MiXCR, one entry per CDR3 protein. The data contain more than 95,000 distinct CDR3 sequences, approximately 17% of them singletons. Material: whole blood. This sequence was found in an adult who was a healthcare worker with PCR-confirmed SARS-CoV-2 infection or an uninfected control (not recorded which).

CDR3 region: CSALGGPDQYF. The CDR3 DNA is TGCAGTGCCCTGGGAGGCCCCGACCAGTACTTC. The J gene is TRBJ2-7, the V gene TRBV20-1; D perhaps matches TRBD2 (6 bases). The germline V gene has CDR1 DFQATT and CDR2 SNEGSKA (reference sequence). The V end was cut by 6 bases, the J end by 10 bases, with 16 bases between. The CDR3 contains 11 residues.